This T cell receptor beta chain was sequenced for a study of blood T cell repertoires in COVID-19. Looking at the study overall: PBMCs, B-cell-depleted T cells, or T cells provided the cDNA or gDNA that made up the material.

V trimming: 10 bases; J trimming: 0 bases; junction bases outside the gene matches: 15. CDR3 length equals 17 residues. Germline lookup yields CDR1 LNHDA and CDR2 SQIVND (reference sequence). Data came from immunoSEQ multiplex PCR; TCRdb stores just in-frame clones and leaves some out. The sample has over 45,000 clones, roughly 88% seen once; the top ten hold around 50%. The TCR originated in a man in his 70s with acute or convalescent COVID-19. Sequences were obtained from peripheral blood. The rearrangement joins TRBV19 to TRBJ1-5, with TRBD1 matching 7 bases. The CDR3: CATNFEGQSYSNQPQHF. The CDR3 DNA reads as TGTGCCACAAACTTCGAGGGACAGTCATATAGCAATCAGCCCCAGCATTTT. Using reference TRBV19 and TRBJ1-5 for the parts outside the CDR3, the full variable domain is DGGITQSPKYLFRKEGQNVTLSCEQNLNHDAMYWYRQDPGQGLRLIYYSQIVNDFQKGDIAEGYSVSREKKESFPLTVTSAQKNPTAFYLCATNFEGQSYSNQPQHFGDGTRLSIL.